Below, one T cell receptor (beta chain) is given with its context. The antigen is not known. The entry originates in a study of tumor and adjacent non-tumor tissue in lung cancer. Study-wide background: Patients comprised eleven to twelve adenocarcinoma, a couple of squamous cell carcinoma and 1 small cell lung cancer.

Study results and limitations: Patients with more diverse tumor TCRs had worse survival. Significantly higher TCR diversity was found in tumor than normal lung.

TCRbeta libraries were built with three rounds of nested PCR, modified from ARM-PCR. TCRdb fed the multiplex PCR reads into MiXCR, producing one record per CDR3 protein. The data show some 73,000 distinct CDR3 sequences, 65% to 85% seen once. J was trimmed by 3 bases and V by 5 bases; bases with no gene match: 6. The CDR3 spans 15 residues. CDR1 is SGHNT and CDR2 is YENEEA in the germline V gene. The template was RNA from unsorted bulk tissue. Distant lung tissue was collected more than 3 cm away from the tumor edge. Donors were chemotherapy-naive, newly diagnosed lung cancer surgical patients in China, August–late 2014.

The V call is TRBV11-3, the J call TRBJ2-7; 11 bases fit TRBD2. The sequenced material came from distant non-tumor lung tissue. This receptor was taken from a man aged 55-75 years with non-small cell lung cancer. This chain's CDR3 is CASSIGTSGRYEQYF. CDR3 nucleotide sequence: TGTGCCAGCAGCATCGGGACTAGCGGACGCTACGAGCAGTACTTC.